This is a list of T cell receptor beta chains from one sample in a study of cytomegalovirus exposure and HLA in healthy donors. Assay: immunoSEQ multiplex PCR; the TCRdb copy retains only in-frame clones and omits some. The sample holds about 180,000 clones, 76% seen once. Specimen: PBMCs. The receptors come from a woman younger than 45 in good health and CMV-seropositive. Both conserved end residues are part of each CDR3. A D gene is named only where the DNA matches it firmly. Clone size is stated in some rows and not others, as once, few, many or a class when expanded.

TGTGCCAGCAGTTTAACGGAAGGGGGGGGGTGTTACACAGATACGCAGTATTTT,CASSLTEGGGCYTDTQYF,-,-,TRBJ2-3,TRBV27
TGTGCCAGCTCACCACTTGGGGCAGGGACTCTTTCAAGCCAGCCCCAGCATTTT,CASSPLGAGTLSSQPQHF,-,-,TRBJ1-5,TRBV18
TGTGCCACCAGCAGCCCCCCGGGGGGCGAAGTCTTAGATACGCAGTATTTT,CATSSPPGGEVLDTQYF,once,-,TRBJ2-3,TRBV15
TGCGCCAGCAGTGAGGGTCGGAACTACGAGCAGTACTTC,CASSEGRNYEQYF,-,-,TRBJ2-7,TRBV10-2
TGTGCCAGCAGCCTCCAGGGATCTGGAAACACCATATATTTT,CASSLQGSGNTIYF,few,-,TRBJ1-3,TRBV11-2
TGTGCCAGCGGGGGGGTGGGTTTACCGCTGAACACTGAAGCTTTCTTT,CASGGVGLPLNTEAFF,-,-,TRBJ1-1,TRBV2
TGTGCCAGCAGCGTTCGGCAAGGGGTTAGCACAGATACGCAGTATTTT,CASSVRQGVSTDTQYF,-,-,TRBJ2-3,TRBV9
TGCAGCGCCACCGGCGGGTTGCTAGGCCGGTACGAGCAGTACTTC,CSATGGLLGRYEQYF,-,-,TRBJ2-7,TRBV29-1
TGTGCCTGGAGCGGGGAGGCCTGGGGTACGCAGTATTTT,CAWSGEAWGTQYF,-,-,TRBJ2-3,TRBV30
TGTGCCAGCAGCTTAGTACGGGGGGGCCTCGATGAGCAGTTCTTC,CASSLVRGGLDEQFF,-,TRBD2,TRBJ2-1,TRBV7-2
TGTGCCAGCAGCTCCCCAGGGCTATCTCTCTACGAGCAGTACTTC,CASSSPGLSLYEQYF,-,-,TRBJ2-7,TRBV5-4
TGTGCCAGCAGCTTAGTCTCAAGCTACGATGAGCAGTTCTTC,CASSLVSSYDEQFF,-,-,TRBJ2-1,TRBV7-2
TGCGCCAGCAGCCCGATGGGACAGGGGAGTGACGAGCAGTACTTC,CASSPMGQGSDEQYF,-,TRBD1,TRBJ2-7,TRBV5-1
TGTGCCAGCACCCAGAGGACAGGGGTAAGTGGCAATCAGCCCCAGCATTTT,CASTQRTGVSGNQPQHF,-,TRBD1,TRBJ1-5,TRBV28
TGTGCCAGCAGTCCCCCGGACAGGGTTGAACCCCTCCACTTT,CASSPPDRVEPLHF,few,TRBD1,TRBJ1-6,TRBV28
TGCGCCAGCAGCCGAACAGGGTCTTCCCTCCACTTT,CASSRTGSSLHF,-,-,TRBJ1-6,TRBV4-3
TGTGCCAGCAGCCCCACCTTGAGCGGCCTCCAAGAGACCCAGTACTTC,CASSPTLSGLQETQYF,few,-,TRBJ2-5,TRBV11-2
TGTGCCAGTAGCTGGAATAGCAATCAGCCCCAGCATTTT,CASSWNSNQPQHF,-,-,TRBJ1-5,TRBV28
TGCAGCGTTGACTCTTCGGGCAGGGCGGTATACAATGAGCAGTTCTTC,CSVDSSGRAVYNEQFF,-,-,TRBJ2-1,TRBV29-1
TGTGCCAGCAGCTTCTGGGGCGGAACTTACGAGCAGTACTTC,CASSFWGGTYEQYF,-,-,TRBJ2-7,TRBV11-3
TGTGCCAGCAGCCAAGGGACAGGGGGAAAGACCCAGTACTTC,CASSQGTGGKTQYF,-,TRBD1,TRBJ2-5,TRBV14
TGTGCCAGCAGCGTGCACAGGGGGCAGGATACGCAGTATTTT,CASSVHRGQDTQYF,-,TRBD1,TRBJ2-3,TRBV7-6
TGCGCCAGCAGCTTCGAGCCAGGGGCGGAACAGCCCCAGCATTTT,CASSFEPGAEQPQHF,-,-,TRBJ1-5,TRBV5-1
TGTGCCAGCAGCCGAGGAGGGAAGGAGACCCAGTACTTC,CASSRGGKETQYF,-,-,TRBJ2-5,TRBV7-2
TGTGCCAGCAGTCTGGGACTAGCCAGCACAGATACGCAGTATTTT,CASSLGLASTDTQYF,-,TRBD2,TRBJ2-3,TRBV7-7
TGTGCCAGCAGCCCACGGCTCGTTGGGCGGGAGTATCACAATGAGCAGTTCTTC,CASSPRLVGREYHNEQFF,-,TRBD2,TRBJ2-1,TRBV7-9
TGTGCCAGCAGCCAAGAGGAGGTCGGAGGTGGCTACACCTTC,CASSQEEVGGGYTF,-,-,TRBJ1-2,TRBV4-2
TGTGCCAGCACCCGACGGGAGCCCTATAATTCACCCCTCCACTTT,CASTRREPYNSPLHF,few,-,TRBJ1-6,TRBV6-5
TGTGCCAGCAGCCCCGTCAGGACTAGCACCGGGGAGCTGTTTTTT,CASSPVRTSTGELFF,few,TRBD2,TRBJ2-2,TRBV5-4
TGTGCCAGCAGTGGACCCGCGACTAGCGGGGGGTCCAACTCCTACAATGAGCAGTTCTTC,CASSGPATSGGSNSYNEQFF,-,TRBD2,TRBJ2-1,TRBV6-1
TGCGCCAGCAGCCAAGATCGGCGCGAGGGCCCAAGCTTC,CASSQDRREGPSF,-,-,TRBJ2-7,TRBV4-3
TGTGCCAGCAGCCTTCGGCGGACAGAAAAAGGCGGAGAGACCCAGTACTTC,CASSLRRTEKGGETQYF,-,-,TRBJ2-5,TRBV7-7
TGTGCCAGCAGTTTGGAGTTATCTAGCACAGATACGCAGTATTTT,CASSLELSSTDTQYF,-,-,TRBJ2-3,TRBV28
TGCGCCAGCAGCCAAGGACTTTCCTTTGCGTACGAGCAGTACTTC,CASSQGLSFAYEQYF,-,-,TRBJ2-7,TRBV4-3
TGTGCCTGGGACTCCGGGGGGGCCGAGACCCAGTACTTC,CAWDSGGAETQYF,-,TRBD2,TRBJ2-5,TRBV30
TGTGCCAGCAGCCCCCGGGACAGGCCTCAAGAGACCCAGTACTTC,CASSPRDRPQETQYF,-,TRBD1,TRBJ2-5,TRBV11-2
TGTGCCAGCAGCCTGCAAGGGGTTGGGGAGACCCAGTACTTC,CASSLQGVGETQYF,-,-,TRBJ2-5,TRBV9
TGTGCCAGCAGCGTAGGGGGCAGGGTAAACACCGGGGAGCTGTTTTTT,CASSVGGRVNTGELFF,-,-,TRBJ2-2,TRBV9
TGCGCCAGCAGCCGCAGCGGTCAGCGGGGGAATTCACCCCTCCACTTT,CASSRSGQRGNSPLHF,-,-,TRBJ1-6,TRBV4-3
TGTGCCAGCAGCTTAGACCCGGGACACTCCTACGAGCAGTACTTC,CASSLDPGHSYEQYF,-,-,TRBJ2-7,TRBV7-2
TGTGCCATCAGTTACAGGGCCTCGGAGACCCAGTACTTC,CAISYRASETQYF,-,-,TRBJ2-5,TRBV10-3
TGTGCCAGCAGTCTGGACAGGGAAGGTCAGCCCCAGCATTTT,CASSLDREGQPQHF,-,TRBD1,TRBJ1-5,TRBV6-1
TGTGCCAGCAGCCAAGTGCGGCCCGGGGAGCTGTTTTTT,CASSQVRPGELFF,-,-,TRBJ2-2,TRBV14
TGTGCCAGCAGCGCCAGATCTTCCCATAATGAAAAACTGTTTTTT,CASSARSSHNEKLFF,once,-,TRBJ1-4,TRBV9
TGTGCCAGCAGTCATAGAGTACCTGGACTACTACCCACAGATACGCAGTATTTT,CASSHRVPGLLPTDTQYF,-,-,TRBJ2-3,TRBV9
TGCGCCAGCAGTGATCTGACTGGTTACAATGAGCAGTTCTTC,CASSDLTGYNEQFF,once,-,TRBJ2-1,TRBV10-2
TGTGCCAGCAGCCCGGAAGTTACTAGCGGGGGATACGAGCAGTACTTC,CASSPEVTSGGYEQYF,once,TRBD2,TRBJ2-7,TRBV27
TGTGCCAGCAGTTTACAGGATTCACCCCTCCACTTT,CASSLQDSPLHF,-,-,TRBJ1-6,TRBV7-2
TGTGCCAGCAAACGACAGGGGGCAACTAATGAAAAACTGTTTTTT,CASKRQGATNEKLFF,few,TRBD1,TRBJ1-4,TRBV6-5
TGTGCCAGCAGTACAGGACAGGGGTACTATGGCTACACCTTC,CASSTGQGYYGYTF,-,TRBD1,TRBJ1-2,TRBV6-5
TGCAGCGTTGGACAGGGGGAAATCACTGAAGCTTTCTTT,CSVGQGEITEAFF,-,TRBD1,TRBJ1-1,TRBV29-1
TGTGCCAGCAGCTTAAGGGGGCCCCAAGTTAATGAAAAACTGTTTTTT,CASSLRGPQVNEKLFF,-,TRBD1,TRBJ1-4,TRBV7-9
TGTGCCAGCAGCCTTAGCGGGGGGACAGATACGCAGTATTTT,CASSLSGGTDTQYF,-,TRBD2,TRBJ2-3,TRBV11-3
TGCGCCAGCAGCCCGGGACTAGCGGGGACAGATACGCAGTATTTT,CASSPGLAGTDTQYF,-,TRBD2,TRBJ2-3,TRBV4-1
TGTGCCAGCAGCTTGGACAGGGGTGATGGCTACACCTTC,CASSLDRGDGYTF,few,TRBD1,TRBJ1-2,TRBV5-6